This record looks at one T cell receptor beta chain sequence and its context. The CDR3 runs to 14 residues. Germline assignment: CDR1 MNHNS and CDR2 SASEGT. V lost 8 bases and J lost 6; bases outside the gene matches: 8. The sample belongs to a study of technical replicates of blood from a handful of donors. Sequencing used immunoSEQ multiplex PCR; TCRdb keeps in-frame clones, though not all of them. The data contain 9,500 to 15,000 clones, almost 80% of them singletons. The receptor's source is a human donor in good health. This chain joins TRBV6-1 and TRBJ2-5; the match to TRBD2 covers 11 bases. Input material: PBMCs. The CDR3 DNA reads TGTGCCAGCGAACTAGCGGGAGAGGGGCAGACCCAGTACTTC. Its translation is CASELAGEGQTQYF.